Below are 21 T cell receptor beta chains sequenced from a single sample in a study of OX40 agonist ivuxolimab in advanced cancers. The table came from immunoSEQ multiplex PCR; TCRdb's copy has only in-frame clones and leaves some out. The sample lists 15,000 to 20,000 clones, approximately 81% occurring once. The sequencing used CD4+ or CD8+ T cells sorted from blood, collected in a trial of the OX40 agonist ivuxolimab. The receptors were gathered from an adult with an advanced solid tumor such as melanoma, head and neck, liver or kidney cancer.

The chain is built from TRBV5-6 and TRBJ1-5, with D possibly being TRBD1 (5 bases). Germline values: CDR1 SGHDT, CDR2 YYEEEE. V was trimmed by 0 bases and J by 7 bases, leaving 8 bases between them. The CDR3 length is 13 residues. CDR3: CASSLGGWQPQHF. The CDR3 DNA reads TGTGCCAGCAGCTTGGGGGGCTGGCAGCCCCAGCATTTT.

Points on this clone: Additional DNA sequences in this sample encode the identical CDR3. The chain is built from TRBV29-1 and TRBJ2-1, with D hard to call. The CDR3 extends over 10 amino acids. The germline CDR1 and CDR2 sequences are SQVTM and ANQGSEA. Trimming took 4 bases from V and 7 from J, leaving 5 bases between them. CDR3 in amino acids: CSVAGNEQFF. In nucleotides, the CDR3 is TGCAGCGTTGCCGGTAATGAGCAGTTCTTC.

The V gene is TRBV4-2, the J gene TRBJ2-7; D is possibly TRBD1 (5 bases). V was clipped by 3 bases and J by 1 base, with 13 bases between them. CDR1 and CDR2 from the germline V gene are LGHNA and YNFKEQ. The CDR3 extends over 15 amino acids. In DNA, the CDR3 is TGTGCCAGCAGCCAGGGGCCGGGCGATTCCTACGAGCAGTACTTC. Translated, it gives CASSQGPGDSYEQYF.

The chain has TRBV19 and TRBJ2-1; 7 bases line up with TRBD2. Trimming at V came to 2 bases and at J to 5 bases, leaving 3 bases not matched to a gene. The CDR3 is made up of 14 amino acids. The germline V gene encodes CDR1 LNHDA and CDR2 SQIVND (reference sequence). Here the CDR3 DNA reads TGTGCCAGTAGTATATTGGGGGGGGACAATGAGCAGTTCTTC. Protein sequence: CASSILGGDNEQFF.

This clone appeared a single time. The chain couples TRBV4-1 to TRBJ2-6; D tentatively fits TRBD1 or TRBD2 (6 bases each). Between the trimmed V and J ends, which lost 4 bases and 1 base, there was a span of 14 bases. This CDR3 is built from 17 residues. Germline assignment: CDR1 MGHRA and CDR2 YSYEKL. The CDR3 nucleotides are TGCGCCAGCAGCCCGTCGTCGGGGGCGTCTGGGGCCAACGTCCTGACTTTC. Encoded protein: CASSPSSGASGANVLTF.

The chain has TRBV11-2 and TRBJ2-2; D might be TRBD2 (8 bases). From germline, CDR1 is SGHAT and CDR2 FQNNGV. V lost 5 bases to trimming and J lost 2 bases, with 15 bases between them. The CDR3 totals 16 residues. The CDR3 bases are TGTGCCAGCAGCCTTCGGGAGGGGGCTAACACCGGGGAGCTGTTTTTT. Protein product: CASSLREGANTGELFF.

J is TRBJ2-7 and V is TRBV6-5; weak D call: TRBD1 (5 bases). V was shortened by 0 bases and J by 6 bases, with 9 bases between the two germline ends. This CDR3 has 13 amino acids. Per germline, CDR1 MNHEY and CDR2 SVGAGI. CDR3 bases: TGTGCCAGCAGTTACTCGAGTCAGGGCGAGCAGTACTTC. Translating gives CASSYSSQGEQYF.

The chain carries TRBV9 and TRBJ2-2, with TRBD1 as a possible D gene (5 bases). The CDR3 sequence is 13 residues long. Germline V lookup: CDR1 SGDLS, CDR2 YYNGEE. V was shortened by 0 bases and J by 6 bases, with 6 bases between the two germline ends. CDR3 sequence reads: CASSVAGSGELFF. The CDR3 coding sequence is TGTGCCAGCAGCGTAGCAGGGTCCGGGGAGCTGTTTTTT.

This clone turned up a few times. This chain uses TRBV9 with TRBJ2-5; either TRBD1 or TRBD2 may supply D (6 bases each). Germline-derived CDR1 and CDR2 are SGDLS and YYNGEE. This CDR3 is 16 amino acids long. Trimming pared 3 bases from V and 2 bases from J, leaving 17 bases between. The CDR3 DNA reads TGTGCCAGCAGCGAGGGGGGCAGGGGTCATCAAGAGACCCAGTACTTC. It codes for CASSEGGRGHQETQYF.

This chain links TRBV19 with TRBJ2-1; the match to TRBD2 covers 7 bases. V shed 3 bases, J shed 15 bases, and the junction held 5 bases outside the gene matches. Germline CDR1 is LNHDA and CDR2 is SQIVND (reference sequence). This CDR3 has 11 residues. CDR3 residues: CASSMGGSPFF. In DNA, the CDR3 is TGTGCCAGTAGTATGGGGGGGTCGCCGTTCTTC.

Sample share makes this clone medium-sized. The chain carries TRBV6-1 and TRBJ1-1; D is undetermined. Trimming removed 5 bases from V and 1 base from J, with 8 bases in between. Germline lookup yields CDR1 MNHNS and CDR2 SASEGT. There are 13 residues in the CDR3. The CDR3 is CASSLWGNTEAFF. In DNA, the CDR3 is TGTGCCAGCAGTCTGTGGGGGAACACTGAAGCTTTCTTT.

This clone was counted only a few times. This chain joins TRBV28 and TRBJ1-3; D might be TRBD1 (5 bases). The germline V gene has CDR1 MDHEN and CDR2 SYDVKM. Trimming stripped 1 base from V and 3 bases from J, with 13 bases between. The CDR3 runs 16 residues. CDR3 region: CASSLSGVSGGNTIYF. The DNA of the CDR3 is TGTGCCAGCAGTTTATCGGGGGTCTCCGGTGGAAACACCATATATTTT.

The rearrangement uses TRBV2 and TRBJ1-2; 7 bases map to TRBD1. Germline CDR1 reads SNHLY; CDR2 reads FYNNEI. V lost 6 bases to trimming and J lost 7 bases; unmatched junction nucleotides: 14. This CDR3 is 15 amino acids long. CDR3 sequence (DNA): TGTGCCAGCAGCCAAGGACAGGAGTTAACTCGTGGCTACACCTTC. The encoded protein is CASSQGQELTRGYTF.

This clone turned up a few times. The V call is TRBV4-3, the J call TRBJ2-3; 11 nucleotides agree with TRBD2. This CDR3 region has 19 residues. Unmatched junction bases numbered 10, after V lost 0 bases and J lost 2 bases. The germline CDR1 and CDR2 sequences are LGHNA and YSLEER. The CDR3 protein is CASSQDPSGGLSFTDTQYF. CDR3 DNA sequence: TGCGCCAGCAGCCAAGACCCTAGCGGGGGGTTGTCCTTCACAGATACGCAGTATTTT.

The chain carries TRBV23-1 and TRBJ2-5; 8 bases map to TRBD1. TRBV23-1 is recorded as an ORF, its role being uncertain. This CDR3 has 13 residues. Trimming took 6 bases from V and 3 from J; bases not matched to a gene: 3. The CDR3 spells CASSDRGEETQYF. The CDR3 DNA reads as TGCGCCAGCAGCGACAGGGGAGAAGAGACCCAGTACTTC.

The chain has TRBV9 and TRBJ1-5, with 10 bases matching TRBD1. V lost 7 bases to trimming and J lost 0 bases; unmatched junction nucleotides: 7. Germline V gives CDR1 SGDLS, CDR2 YYNGEE. This CDR3 has 16 residues. The CDR3 DNA sequence: TGTGCCAGCGCCCCGGGACAGGGGTCTAGCAATCAGCCCCAGCATTTT. Translation gives CASAPGQGSSNQPQHF. Based on the CDR3 plus reference TRBV9 and TRBJ1-5, the full variable domain is DSGVTQTPKHLITATGQRVTLRCSPRSGDLSVYWYQQSLDQGLQFLIQYYNGEERAKGNILERFSAQQFPDLHSELNLSSLELGDSALYFCASAPGQGSSNQPQHFGDGTRLSIL.

The chain couples TRBV4-1 to TRBJ2-3; TRBD2 matches at 7 bases. The CDR3 sequence is 16 residues long. V shed 1 base and J 4 bases; nucleotides not matched to a gene: 8. Germline CDR1 MGHRA, CDR2 YSYEKL. The CDR3 reads CASSQVLREFSDTQYF. CDR3 coding DNA: TGCGCCAGCAGCCAAGTCTTGCGGGAGTTTTCAGATACGCAGTATTTT.

This clone was detected only once. The sample holds other DNA sequences that translate to the same CDR3. The chain has TRBV30 and TRBJ2-1; 8 positions agree with TRBD2. Germline values: CDR1 GTSNPN, CDR2 SVGIG (reference sequence). CDR3 length equals 15 residues. The V segment lost 3 bases and the J segment 3 bases; nucleotides outside the gene matches: 7. The CDR3 protein is CAWRVGGAGYNEQFF. DNA for the CDR3: TGTGCCTGGAGGGTCGGGGGGGCGGGCTACAATGAGCAGTTCTTC.

The chain uses TRBV28 and TRBJ2-3; no firm D call. Germline CDR1 and CDR2: MDHEN and SYDVKM. V lost 7 bases and J lost 2, with 16 bases in between. This CDR3 region has 15 residues. The CDR3: CASKDLNLATDTQYF. CDR3 sequence (DNA): TGTGCCAGCAAAGACCTAAACTTAGCCACAGATACGCAGTATTTT. Together with reference TRBV28 and TRBJ2-3, the CDR3 gives the full variable domain: DVKVTQSSRYLVKRTGEKVFLECVQDMDHENMFWYRQDPGLGLRLIYFSYDVKMKEKGDIPEGYSVSREKKERFSLILESASTNQTSMYLCASKDLNLATDTQYFGPGTRLTVL.

The V call is TRBV30, the J call TRBJ2-3, with D perhaps matching TRBD2 (7 bases). Germline V CDR1 and CDR2: GTSNPN, SVGIG (reference sequence). There are 14 residues in the CDR3. Trimming left V 0 bases short and J 6 bases short, with 13 bases between. DNA for the CDR3: TGTGCCTGGAGTGTAGGGGGGGGGCTGGATACGCAGTATTTT. Encoded protein: CAWSVGGGLDTQYF.

The rearrangement joins TRBV2 to TRBJ2-7; no clear D gene. Per germline, CDR1 SNHLY and CDR2 FYNNEI. The CDR3 has 11 residues. As DNA, the CDR3 is TGTGCCAGCAGTGAATATGGACGGCTTCGTGTC. Translation: CASSEYGRLRV.